This T cell receptor beta chain was retrieved from a study of blood T cell repertoires in COVID-19. Study as a whole: Italy, Spain and the United States were the sources of the convalescent and acute COVID-19 samples. T cells, B-cell-depleted T cells, or PBMCs provided the cDNA or gDNA that served as material.

This CDR3 is 15 amino acids long. The ends lost 7 bases at V and 0 bases at J; junction bases unmatched: 7. Germline assignment: CDR1 SGHRS and CDR2 YFSETQ. Study processing details: Amplified reference gene primers provided the basis for estimating nucleated cell counts. Only in-frame clones appear in the TCRdb table, and some are missing; sequencing was by immunoSEQ multiplex PCR. That table gives V, J and clone size, and the DNA gave D and trimming. The data hold about 98,000 clones, with around nine tenths observed a single time. In this sample, this clone turned up once. The chain joins TRBV5-1 to TRBJ1-1; 9 bases are a match to TRBD1. The TCR comes from a man between 50 and 59 years old with acute or convalescent COVID-19. The material sequenced was peripheral blood. The DNA for the CDR3 is TGCGCCAGCCGACAGGGGGGCCTAATGAACACTGAAGCTTTCTTT. Translated: CASRQGGLMNTEAFF.